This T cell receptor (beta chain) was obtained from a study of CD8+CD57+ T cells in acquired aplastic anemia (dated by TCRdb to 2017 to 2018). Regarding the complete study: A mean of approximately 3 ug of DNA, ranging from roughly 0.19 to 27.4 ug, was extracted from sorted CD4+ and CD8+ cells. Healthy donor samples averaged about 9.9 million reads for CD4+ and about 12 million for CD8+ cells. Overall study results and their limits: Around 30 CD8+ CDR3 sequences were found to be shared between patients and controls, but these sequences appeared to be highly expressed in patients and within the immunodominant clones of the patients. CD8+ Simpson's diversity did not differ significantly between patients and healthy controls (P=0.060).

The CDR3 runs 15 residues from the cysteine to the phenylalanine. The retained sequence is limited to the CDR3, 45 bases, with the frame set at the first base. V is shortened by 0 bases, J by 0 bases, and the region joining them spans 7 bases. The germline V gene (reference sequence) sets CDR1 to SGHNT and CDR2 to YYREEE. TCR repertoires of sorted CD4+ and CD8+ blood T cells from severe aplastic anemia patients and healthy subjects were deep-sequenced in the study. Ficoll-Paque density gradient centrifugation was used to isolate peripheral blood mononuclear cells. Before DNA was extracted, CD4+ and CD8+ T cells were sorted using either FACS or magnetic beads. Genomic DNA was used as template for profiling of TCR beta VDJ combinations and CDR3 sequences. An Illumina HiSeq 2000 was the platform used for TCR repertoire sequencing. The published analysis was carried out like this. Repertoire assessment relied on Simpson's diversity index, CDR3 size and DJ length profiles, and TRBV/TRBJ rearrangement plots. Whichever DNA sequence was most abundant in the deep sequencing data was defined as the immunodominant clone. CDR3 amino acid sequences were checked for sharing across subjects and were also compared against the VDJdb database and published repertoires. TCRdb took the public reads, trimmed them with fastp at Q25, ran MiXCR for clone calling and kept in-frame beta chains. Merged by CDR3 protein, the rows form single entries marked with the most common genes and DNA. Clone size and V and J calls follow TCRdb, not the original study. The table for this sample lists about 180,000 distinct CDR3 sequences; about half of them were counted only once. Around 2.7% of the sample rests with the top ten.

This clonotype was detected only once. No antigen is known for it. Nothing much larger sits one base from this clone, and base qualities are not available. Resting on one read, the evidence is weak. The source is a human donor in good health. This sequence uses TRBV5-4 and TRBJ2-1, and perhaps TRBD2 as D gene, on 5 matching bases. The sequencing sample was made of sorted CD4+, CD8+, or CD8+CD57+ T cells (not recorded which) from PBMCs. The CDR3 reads CASSLVGSSYNEQFF. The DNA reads TGTGCCAGCAGCTTGGTGGGGAGCTCCTACAATGAGCAGTTCTTC.